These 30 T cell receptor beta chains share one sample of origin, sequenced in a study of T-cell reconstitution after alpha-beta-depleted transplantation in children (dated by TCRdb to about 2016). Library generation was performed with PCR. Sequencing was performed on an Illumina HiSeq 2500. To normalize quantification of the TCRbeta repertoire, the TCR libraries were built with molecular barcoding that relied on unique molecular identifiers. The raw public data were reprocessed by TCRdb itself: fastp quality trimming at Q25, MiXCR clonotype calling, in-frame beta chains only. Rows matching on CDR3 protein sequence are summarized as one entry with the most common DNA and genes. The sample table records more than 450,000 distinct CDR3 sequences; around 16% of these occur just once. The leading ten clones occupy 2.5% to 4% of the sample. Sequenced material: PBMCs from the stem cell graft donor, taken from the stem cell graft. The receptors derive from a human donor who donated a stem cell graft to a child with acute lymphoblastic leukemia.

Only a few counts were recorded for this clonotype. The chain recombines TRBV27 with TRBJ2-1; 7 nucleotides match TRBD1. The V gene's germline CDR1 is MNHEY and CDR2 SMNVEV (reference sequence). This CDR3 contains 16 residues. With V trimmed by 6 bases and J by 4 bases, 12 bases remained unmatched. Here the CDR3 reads CASSLSSGQIYNEQFF. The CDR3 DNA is TGTGCCAGCAGCTTGAGTTCGGGACAGATATACAATGAGCAGTTCTTC.

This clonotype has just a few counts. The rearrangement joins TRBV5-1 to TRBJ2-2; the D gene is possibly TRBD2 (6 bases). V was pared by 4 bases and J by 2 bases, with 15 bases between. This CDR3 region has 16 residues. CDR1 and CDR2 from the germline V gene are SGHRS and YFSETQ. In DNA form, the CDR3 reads TGCGCCAGCAGCCGTTACCTAGCGTCCAACACCGGGGAGCTGTTTTTT. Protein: CASSRYLASNTGELFF.

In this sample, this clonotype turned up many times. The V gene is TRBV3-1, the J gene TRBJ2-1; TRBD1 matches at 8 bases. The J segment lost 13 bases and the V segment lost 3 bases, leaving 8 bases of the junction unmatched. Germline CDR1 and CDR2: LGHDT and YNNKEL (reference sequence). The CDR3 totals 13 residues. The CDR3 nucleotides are TGTGCCAGCAGCCATCCGGACAGGGCACACCAGTTCTTC. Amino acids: CASSHPDRAHQFF.

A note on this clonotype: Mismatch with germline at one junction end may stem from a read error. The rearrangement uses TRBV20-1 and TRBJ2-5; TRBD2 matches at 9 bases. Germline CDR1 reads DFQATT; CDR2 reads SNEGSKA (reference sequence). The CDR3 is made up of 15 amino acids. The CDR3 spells CCAPPPSGNQETQYF. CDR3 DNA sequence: TGCTGTGCTCCCCCCCCTAGCGGGAACCAAGAGACCCAGTACTTC.

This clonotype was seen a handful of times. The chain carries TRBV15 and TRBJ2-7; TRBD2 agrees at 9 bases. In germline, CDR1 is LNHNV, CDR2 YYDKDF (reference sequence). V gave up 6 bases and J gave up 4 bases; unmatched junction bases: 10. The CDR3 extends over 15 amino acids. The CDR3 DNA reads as TGTGCCACCAGGAACCGGGCGGGAGGGCCTTACGAGCAGTACTTC. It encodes CATRNRAGGPYEQYF.

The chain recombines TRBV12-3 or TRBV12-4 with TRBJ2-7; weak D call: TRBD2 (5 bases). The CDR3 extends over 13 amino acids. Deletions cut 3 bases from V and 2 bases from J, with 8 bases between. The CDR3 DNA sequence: TGTGCCAGCAGTTTTTACGGGGCCTACGAGCAGTACTTC. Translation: CASSFYGAYEQYF.

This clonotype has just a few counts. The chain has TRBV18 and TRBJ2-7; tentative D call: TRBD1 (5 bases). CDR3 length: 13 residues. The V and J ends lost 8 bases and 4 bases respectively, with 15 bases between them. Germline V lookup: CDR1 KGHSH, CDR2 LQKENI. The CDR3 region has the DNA TGTGCCAGCCTCCAGGGCCAAGGGTACGAGCAGTACTTC. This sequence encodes CASLQGQGYEQYF.

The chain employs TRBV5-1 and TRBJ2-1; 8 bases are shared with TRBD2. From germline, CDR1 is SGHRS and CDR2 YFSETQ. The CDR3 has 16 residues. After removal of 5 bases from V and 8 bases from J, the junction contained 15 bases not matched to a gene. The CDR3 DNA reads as TGCGCCAGCAGATATACCACCGGGACTAGATCGGATGAGCAGTTCTTC. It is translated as CASRYTTGTRSDEQFF.

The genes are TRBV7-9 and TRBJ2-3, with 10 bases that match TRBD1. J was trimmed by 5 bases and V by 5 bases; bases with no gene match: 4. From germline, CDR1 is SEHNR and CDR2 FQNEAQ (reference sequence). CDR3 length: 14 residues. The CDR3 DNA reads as TGTGCCAGCAGCGCGGGACAGGGGAGAGATACGCAGTATTTT. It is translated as CASSAGQGRDTQYF.

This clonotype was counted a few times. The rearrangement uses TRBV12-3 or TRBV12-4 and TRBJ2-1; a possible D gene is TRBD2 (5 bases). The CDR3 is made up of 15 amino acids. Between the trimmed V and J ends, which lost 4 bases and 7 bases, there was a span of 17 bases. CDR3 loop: CASSSWSVPGNEQFF. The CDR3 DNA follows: TGTGCCAGCAGTTCTTGGTCCGTACCGGGGAATGAGCAGTTCTTC.

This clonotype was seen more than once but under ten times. DNA for the CDR3: TGTGCCAGCAGTTACTCAGCTAATATGGTGGTTGGCTACACCTTC. This sequence encodes CASSYSANMVVGYTF. The chain has TRBV6-5 and TRBJ1-2; D is ambiguous. V lost 0 bases, J lost 7 bases, and 15 bases lay in between. The CDR3 has 15 amino acids. Germline lookup yields CDR1 MNHEY and CDR2 SVGAGI.

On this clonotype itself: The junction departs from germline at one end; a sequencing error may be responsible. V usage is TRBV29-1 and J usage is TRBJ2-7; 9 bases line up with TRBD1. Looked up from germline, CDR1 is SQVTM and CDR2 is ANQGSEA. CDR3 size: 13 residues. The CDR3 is CSVEEDRGYEQYF. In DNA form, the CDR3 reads TGCAGCGTAGAAGAGGACAGGGGCTACGAGCAGTACTTC.

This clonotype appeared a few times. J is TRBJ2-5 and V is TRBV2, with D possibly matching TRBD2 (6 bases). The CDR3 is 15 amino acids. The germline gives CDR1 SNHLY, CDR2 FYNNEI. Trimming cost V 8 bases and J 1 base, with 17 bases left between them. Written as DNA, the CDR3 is TGTGCCAGCCTACAAGCGGGCGGCCCCCAAGAGACCCAGTACTTC. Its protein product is CASLQAGGPQETQYF.

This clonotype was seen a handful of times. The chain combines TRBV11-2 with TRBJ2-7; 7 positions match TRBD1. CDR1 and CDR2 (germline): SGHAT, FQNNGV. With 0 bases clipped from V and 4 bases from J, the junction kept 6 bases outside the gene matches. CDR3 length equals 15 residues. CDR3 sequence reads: CASSLDKGGGYEQYF. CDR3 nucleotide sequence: TGTGCCAGCAGCTTAGATAAAGGGGGCGGATACGAGCAGTACTTC.

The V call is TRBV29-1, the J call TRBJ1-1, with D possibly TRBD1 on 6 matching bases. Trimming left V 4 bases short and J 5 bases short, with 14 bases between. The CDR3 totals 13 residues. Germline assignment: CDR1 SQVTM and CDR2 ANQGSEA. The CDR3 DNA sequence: TGCAGCGTTGTGTGGGGGCTGCGGACTGAAGCTTTCTTT. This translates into CSVVWGLRTEAFF.

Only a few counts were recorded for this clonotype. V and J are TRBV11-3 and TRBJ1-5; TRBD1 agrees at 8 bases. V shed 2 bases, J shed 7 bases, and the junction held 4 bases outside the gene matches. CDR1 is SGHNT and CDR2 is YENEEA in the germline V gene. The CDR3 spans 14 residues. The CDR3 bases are TGTGCCAGCAGCTTACAGGGGGCACAGCAGCCCCAGCATTTT. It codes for CASSLQGAQQPQHF.

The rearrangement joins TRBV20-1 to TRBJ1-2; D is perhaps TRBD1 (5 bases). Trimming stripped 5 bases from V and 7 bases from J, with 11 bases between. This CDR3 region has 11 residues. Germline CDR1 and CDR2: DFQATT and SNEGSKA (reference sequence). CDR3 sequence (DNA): TGCAGTGCTCGCGGGGGGACTGGCTACACCTTC. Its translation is CSARGGTGYTF.

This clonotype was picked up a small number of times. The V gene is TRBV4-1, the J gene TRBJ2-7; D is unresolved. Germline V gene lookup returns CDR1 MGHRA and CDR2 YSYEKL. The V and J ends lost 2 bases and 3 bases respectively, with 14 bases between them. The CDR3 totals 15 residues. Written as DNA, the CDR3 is TGCGCCAGCAGCCAACCGACAAGGGTCGGCTACGAGCAGTACTTC. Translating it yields CASSQPTRVGYEQYF.

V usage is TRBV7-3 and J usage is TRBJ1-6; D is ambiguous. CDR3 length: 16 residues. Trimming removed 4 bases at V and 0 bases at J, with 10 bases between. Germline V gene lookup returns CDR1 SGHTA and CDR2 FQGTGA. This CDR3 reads CASSSKGSSYNSPLHF. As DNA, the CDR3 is TGTGCCAGCAGCTCCAAGGGAAGCTCCTATAATTCACCCCTCCACTTT.

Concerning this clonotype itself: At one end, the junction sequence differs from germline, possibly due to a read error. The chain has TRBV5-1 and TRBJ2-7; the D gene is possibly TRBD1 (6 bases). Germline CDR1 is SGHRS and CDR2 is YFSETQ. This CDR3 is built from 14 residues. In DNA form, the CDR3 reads TGCGCCAGCAGCTTGGTCACAGGGTCCTACGACCAGTACTTC. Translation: CASSLVTGSYDQYF.

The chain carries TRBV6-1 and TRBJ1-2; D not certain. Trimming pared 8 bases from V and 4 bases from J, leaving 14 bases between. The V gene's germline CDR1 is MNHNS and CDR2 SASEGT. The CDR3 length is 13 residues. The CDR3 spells CASRPRPVYGYTF. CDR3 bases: TGTGCCAGCCGCCCCCGACCCGTCTATGGCTACACCTTC.

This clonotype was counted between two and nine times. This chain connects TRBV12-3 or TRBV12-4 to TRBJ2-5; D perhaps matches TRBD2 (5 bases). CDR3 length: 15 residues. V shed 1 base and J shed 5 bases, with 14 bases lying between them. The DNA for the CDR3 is TGTGCCAGCAGTTTAGTAAGTGGGAGTCGGGAGACCCAGTACTTC. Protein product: CASSLVSGSRETQYF.

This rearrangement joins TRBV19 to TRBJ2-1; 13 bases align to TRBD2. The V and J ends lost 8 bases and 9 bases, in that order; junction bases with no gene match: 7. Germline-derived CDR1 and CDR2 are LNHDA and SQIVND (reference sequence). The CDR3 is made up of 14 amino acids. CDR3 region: CASWTSGSGPEQFF. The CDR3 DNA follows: TGTGCCAGTTGGACTAGCGGGAGTGGCCCTGAGCAGTTCTTC.

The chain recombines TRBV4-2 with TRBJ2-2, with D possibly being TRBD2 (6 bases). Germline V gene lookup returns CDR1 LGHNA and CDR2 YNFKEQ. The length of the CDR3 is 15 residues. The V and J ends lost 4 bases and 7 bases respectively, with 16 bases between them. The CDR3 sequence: CASSLGDWTNGELFF. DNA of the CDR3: TGTGCCAGCAGCCTAGGGGACTGGACAAACGGGGAGCTGTTTTTT.

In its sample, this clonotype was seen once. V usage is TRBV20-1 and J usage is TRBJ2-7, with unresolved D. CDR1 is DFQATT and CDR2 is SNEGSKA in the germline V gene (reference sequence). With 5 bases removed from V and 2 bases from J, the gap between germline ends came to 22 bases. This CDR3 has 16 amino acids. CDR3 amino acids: CSARHFTLGLAYEQYF. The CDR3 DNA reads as TGCAGTGCTCGACATTTTACCTTAGGGCTAGCCTACGAGCAGTACTTC.

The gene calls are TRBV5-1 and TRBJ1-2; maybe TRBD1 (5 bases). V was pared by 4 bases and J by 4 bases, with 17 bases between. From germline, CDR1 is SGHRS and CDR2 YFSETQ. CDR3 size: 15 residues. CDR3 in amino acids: CASSPWVEGTYGYTF. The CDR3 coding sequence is TGCGCCAGCAGCCCCTGGGTCGAAGGGACCTATGGCTACACCTTC.

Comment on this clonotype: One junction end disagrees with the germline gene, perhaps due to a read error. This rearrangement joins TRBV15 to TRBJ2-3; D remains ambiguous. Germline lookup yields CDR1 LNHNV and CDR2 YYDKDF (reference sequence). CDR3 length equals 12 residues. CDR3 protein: CATSRDQYGMKF. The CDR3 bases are TGTGCCACCAGCAGAGATCAATACGGAATGAAATTT.

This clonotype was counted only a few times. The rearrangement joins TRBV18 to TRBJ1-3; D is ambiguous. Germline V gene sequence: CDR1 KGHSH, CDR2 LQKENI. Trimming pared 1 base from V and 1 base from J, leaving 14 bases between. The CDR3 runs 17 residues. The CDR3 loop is CASSPRPSVRSGNTIYF. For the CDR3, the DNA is TGTGCCAGCTCACCACGGCCCTCGGTCCGGTCTGGAAACACCATATATTTT.

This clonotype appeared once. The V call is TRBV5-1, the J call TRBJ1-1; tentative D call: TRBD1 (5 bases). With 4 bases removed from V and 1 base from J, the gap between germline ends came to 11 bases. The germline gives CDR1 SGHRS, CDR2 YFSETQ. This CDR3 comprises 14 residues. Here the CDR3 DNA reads TGCGCCAGCAGCAAGGGACCGTCGAACACTGAAGCTTTCTTT. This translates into CASSKGPSNTEAFF. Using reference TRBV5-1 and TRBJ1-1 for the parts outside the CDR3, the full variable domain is KAGVTQTPRYLIKTRGQQVTLSCSPISGHRSVSWYQQTPGQGLQFLFEYFSETQRNKGNFPGRFSGRQFSNSRSEMNVSTLELGDSALYLCASSKGPSNTEAFFGQGTRLTVV.

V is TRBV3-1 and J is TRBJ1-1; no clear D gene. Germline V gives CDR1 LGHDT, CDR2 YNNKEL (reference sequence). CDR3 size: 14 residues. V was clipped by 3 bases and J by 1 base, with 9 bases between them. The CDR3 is CASSHMTGNTEAFF. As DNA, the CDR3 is TGTGCCAGCAGCCATATGACCGGGAACACTGAAGCTTTCTTT.